Following are 13 T cell receptor beta chains from one sample sequenced in a study of cytomegalovirus exposure and HLA in healthy donors. Measured with immunoSEQ multiplex PCR; TCRdb has only the in-frame clones, and not every one. This sample yields fewer than 400,000 clones, of which approximately 90% are seen a single time; roughly 0.8% belongs to the top ten. Sequences were obtained from PBMCs. All receptors derive from a woman under 30 in good health and CMV-seronegative.

The genes are TRBV5-1 and TRBJ2-5; TRBD2 matches 7 bases. The CDR3 sequence is 12 residues long. Per the germline V gene, CDR1 is SGHRS and CDR2 is YFSETQ. V gave up 7 bases and J gave up 3 bases; unmatched junction bases: 3. The CDR3 sequence: CASGRGEETQYF. CDR3 coding DNA: TGCGCCAGCGGGAGGGGCGAAGAGACCCAGTACTTC.

J is TRBJ2-5 and V is TRBV19; TRBD1 matches at 7 bases. CDR3 length equals 14 residues. The germline gives CDR1 LNHDA, CDR2 SQIVND (reference sequence). V was clipped by 5 bases and J by 2 bases; unmatched bases: 5. CDR3 sequence reads: CASSRGQLQETQYF. CDR3 in DNA: TGTGCCAGTAGTCGGGGACAGCTACAAGAGACCCAGTACTTC.

This clone was recorded only once. The rearrangement links TRBV2 to TRBJ2-2, with D perhaps TRBD2 (5 bases). Germline CDR1 SNHLY, CDR2 FYNNEI. Between the trimmed V and J ends, which lost 2 bases and 4 bases, there was a span of 14 bases. This CDR3 has 16 amino acids. In nucleotides, the CDR3 is TGTGCCAGCAGTGAAAGTACCGGGGTTAGCACCGGGGAGCTGTTTTTT. Translated: CASSESTGVSTGELFF.

The chain recombines TRBV29-1 with TRBJ2-1; no clear D gene. The CDR3 is made up of 13 amino acids. With 4 bases removed from V and 5 bases from J, the gap between germline ends came to 12 bases. Germline CDR1 reads SQVTM; CDR2 reads ANQGSEA. CDR3 amino acids: CSVARSGNNEQFF. DNA for the CDR3: TGCAGCGTTGCGAGGTCCGGAAACAATGAGCAGTTCTTC.

The gene calls are TRBV6-5 and TRBJ2-1; 8 bases line up with TRBD1. The CDR3 loop spans 15 amino acids. Germline assignment: CDR1 MNHEY and CDR2 SVGAGI. Trimming cost V 4 bases and J 5 bases; bases outside gene matches: 7. The CDR3 spells CASSFDRGTHNEQFF. Written as DNA, the CDR3 is TGTGCCAGCAGTTTCGACAGGGGCACTCACAATGAGCAGTTCTTC.

This clone was seen only once. This chain uses TRBV4-3 with TRBJ1-2, with 9 bases lining up with TRBD1. The CDR3 is 16 residues long. Per germline, CDR1 LGHNA and CDR2 YSLEER. Trimming cost V 0 bases and J 7 bases; bases outside gene matches: 9. The CDR3: CASSQDSGQGWRGYTF. The DNA of the CDR3 is TGCGCCAGCAGCCAAGATTCTGGACAGGGGTGGCGTGGCTACACCTTC.

The chain joins TRBV7-9 to TRBJ2-7; the D is unclear. Germline loops: CDR1 SEHNR, CDR2 FQNEAQ (reference sequence). This CDR3 is built from 14 residues. Trimming left V 0 bases short and J 5 bases short, with 11 bases between. Here the CDR3 reads CASSLASYSDEQYF. The CDR3 DNA reads TGTGCCAGCAGCTTAGCGTCGTACTCGGACGAGCAGTACTTC.

V and J are TRBV18 and TRBJ2-7; D might be TRBD2 (5 bases). Germline V gives CDR1 KGHSH, CDR2 LQKENI. V lost 2 bases to trimming and J lost 7 bases, with 12 bases between them. This CDR3 is built from 13 residues. The DNA of the CDR3 is TGTGCCAGCTCACCAGGGTCCAGCGGAGAGCAGTACTTC. The encoded protein is CASSPGSSGEQYF. Supplemented by reference TRBV18 and TRBJ2-7, the full variable domain reads NAGVMQNPRHLVRRRGQEARLRCSPMKGHSHVYWYRQLPEEGLKFMVYLQKENIIDESGMPKERFSAEFPKEGPSILRIQQVVRGDSAAYFCASSPGSSGEQYFGPGTRLTVT.

The chain recombines TRBV9 with TRBJ2-5; D not certain. The V gene's germline CDR1 is SGDLS and CDR2 YYNGEE. CDR3 size: 14 residues. V lost 0 bases to trimming and J lost 2 bases, with 8 bases between them. The CDR3 nucleotides read TGTGCCAGCAGCGTAGCCCTCCGTCAAGAGACCCAGTACTTC. It translates to CASSVALRQETQYF.

This clone was counted a few times. The V and J genes are TRBV7-9 and TRBJ1-5, with TRBD1 matching over 8 bases. V dropped 1 base and J dropped 2; count of bases not matched to a gene: 1. In germline, CDR1 is SEHNR, CDR2 FQNEAQ (reference sequence). The CDR3 length is 15 residues. Written as DNA, the CDR3 is TGTGCCAGCAGCTTAGGACAGGGGCGCAATCAGCCCCAGCATTTT. This sequence encodes CASSLGQGRNQPQHF.

The chain joins TRBV6-8 to TRBJ2-7; 8 bases are shared with TRBD2. V trimming: 8 bases; J trimming: 4 bases; junction bases outside the gene matches: 7. CDR1 MNHGY and CDR2 SAAAGT come from the germline V gene. The CDR3 consists of 13 residues. CDR3 sequence: CASGVAGLYEQYF. The CDR3, as DNA: TGTGCCAGCGGGGTAGCGGGATTGTACGAGCAGTACTTC.

J is TRBJ1-1 and V is TRBV6-5, with D maybe TRBD1 (5 bases). CDR3 size: 15 residues. The ends were cut back, 3 bases at V and 6 bases at J, with 17 bases in the middle. Germline loops: CDR1 MNHEY, CDR2 SVGAGI. CDR3 in amino acids: CASSYTRGGRAEAFF. In DNA form, the CDR3 reads TGTGCCAGCAGTTATACGAGGGGCGGGAGGGCTGAAGCTTTCTTT.

J is TRBJ2-3 and V is TRBV7-2; D gene uncertain. CDR3 size: 17 residues. The germline gives CDR1 SGHTA, CDR2 FQGNSA. Trimming shortened V by 0 bases and J by 2 bases, and 15 bases separated the two germline ends. The DNA for the CDR3 is TGTGCCAGCAGCTTAGCGCGGAGCAGTCTTTCCACAGATACGCAGTATTTT. Protein: CASSLARSSLSTDTQYF.